This T cell receptor (beta chain) was recovered during a study of cytotoxic CD8 clonotypes in ibrutinib-treated CLL. Profiling relied on immunoSEQ multiplex PCR, and the TCRdb table lists in-frame clones only, not all of them. The sample lists over 25,000 clones, 55% to 65% occurring once. The V end lost 6 bases, the J end lost 8 bases, and 14 bases lay between the germline ends. CDR1 and CDR2 (germline): MNHNY, SVGAGI (reference sequence). There are 13 residues in the CDR3. The source of this sequence is a human donor with chronic lymphocytic leukemia. The gene calls are TRBV6-6 and TRBJ2-1; D call uncertain. The material sequenced was PBMCs, taken before ibrutinib treatment. For the CDR3, the DNA is TGTGCCAGCAGAGGCAGAGGTGGGGATGAGCAGTTCTTC. Residues: CASRGRGGDEQFF.